Each of the 7 T cell receptor beta chains below was sequenced from the same sample in a study of cytomegalovirus exposure and HLA in healthy donors. PCR primers comprised 60 Vbeta and 13 Jbeta primers. Profiled with immunoSEQ multiplex PCR; TCRdb holds only in-frame clones, not every one. This table holds 50,000 to 65,000 clones, approximately 73% found once. Sequencing input: PBMCs. Source of these receptors: a man aged 18 to 30 in good health and CMV-seronegative.

The rearrangement joins TRBV29-1 to TRBJ1-1, with TRBD1 identical over 9 bases. The CDR3 spans 16 residues. Germline trimming cut 0 bases from V and 3 bases from J; bases unmatched to any gene: 8. The germline V gene encodes CDR1 SQVTM and CDR2 ANQGSEA. CDR3 loop: CSVEEPQGARYTEAFF. DNA for the CDR3: TGCAGCGTTGAAGAACCACAGGGGGCGCGTTACACTGAAGCTTTCTTT.

This chain uses TRBV30 with TRBJ1-6; 7 nucleotides align to TRBD1. CDR1 and CDR2 (germline): GTSNPN, SVGIG (reference sequence). The CDR3 is 13 residues long. Trimming at V came to 8 bases and at J to 6 bases, leaving 7 bases not matched to a gene. For the CDR3, the DNA is TGTGCCGGAACACAGGGGACTAATTCACCCCTCCACTTT. This gives the protein CAGTQGTNSPLHF.

As for this clone: Other DNA sequences of this sample code for an identical CDR3. The chain is built from TRBV2 and TRBJ1-1; the D gene is possibly TRBD1 (6 bases). V lost 3 bases to trimming and J lost 4 bases, with 9 bases between them. This CDR3 is 13 amino acids long. Germline CDR1 is SNHLY and CDR2 is FYNNEI. The CDR3 loop reads CASSDRGVTEAFF. CDR3 sequence (DNA): TGTGCCAGCAGTGACAGGGGTGTCACTGAAGCTTTCTTT.

The chain carries TRBV6-4 and TRBJ2-1, with 12 bases lining up with TRBD2. Germline assignment: CDR1 MRHNA and CDR2 SNTAGT. The CDR3 spans 15 residues. Trimming took 3 bases from V and 6 from J; bases not matched to a gene: 3. The CDR3 reads CASSELAGGSNEQFF. As DNA, the CDR3 is TGTGCCAGCAGTGAACTAGCGGGAGGTTCCAATGAGCAGTTCTTC.

This clone occurred a few times. V gene TRBV29-1 combines with J gene TRBJ1-1; the D is unclear. This CDR3 spans 13 amino acids. Germline V gene data show CDR1 as SQVTM and CDR2 as ANQGSEA. The ends were cut back, 7 bases at V and 0 bases at J, with 12 bases in the middle. CDR3 coding DNA: TGCAGCGGGTCGCGGGCCATGAACACTGAAGCTTTCTTT. Translating it yields CSGSRAMNTEAFF.

J is TRBJ2-3 and V is TRBV9, with D tentatively TRBD2 (6 bases). This CDR3 has 16 residues. V lost 0 bases and J lost 0, with 11 bases in between. Germline CDR1 and CDR2: SGDLS and YYNGEE. CDR3 protein: CASSVGPSGSTDTQYF. CDR3 sequence (DNA): TGTGCCAGCAGCGTAGGCCCGAGCGGGAGCACAGATACGCAGTATTTT.

The chain carries TRBV4-3 and TRBJ2-2, with 7 bases that match TRBD2. The CDR3 loop spans 17 amino acids. Trimming cost V 1 base and J 0 bases; bases outside gene matches: 5. Per the germline V gene, CDR1 is LGHNA and CDR2 is YSLEER. CDR3 region: CASSQATSATNTGELFF. The CDR3 DNA sequence: TGCGCCAGCAGCCAAGCAACTAGCGCGACGAACACCGGGGAGCTGTTTTTT.